Here is one TCR beta chain with its context. This sample was included in a study of technical replicates of blood from a handful of donors. This table comes from immunoSEQ multiplex PCR, and its TCRdb copy is limited to in-frame clones, with some not included. Seen here are approximately 73,000 clones, roughly 93% observed once, and the top ten hold 0.25%. Germline V gene sequence: CDR1 SGHRS, CDR2 YFSETQ. V dropped 0 bases and J dropped 4 bases, with 8 bases sitting between them. The CDR3 is 14 residues long. The specimen sequenced was T cells isolated from PBMCs. This sequence originates from a human donor in good health. The rearrangement uses TRBV5-1 and TRBJ1-3; a possible D gene is TRBD1 (5 bases). CDR3 protein: CASSLEGYGNTIYF. CDR3 sequence (DNA): TGCGCCAGCAGCTTGGAGGGGTACGGAAACACCATATATTTT.